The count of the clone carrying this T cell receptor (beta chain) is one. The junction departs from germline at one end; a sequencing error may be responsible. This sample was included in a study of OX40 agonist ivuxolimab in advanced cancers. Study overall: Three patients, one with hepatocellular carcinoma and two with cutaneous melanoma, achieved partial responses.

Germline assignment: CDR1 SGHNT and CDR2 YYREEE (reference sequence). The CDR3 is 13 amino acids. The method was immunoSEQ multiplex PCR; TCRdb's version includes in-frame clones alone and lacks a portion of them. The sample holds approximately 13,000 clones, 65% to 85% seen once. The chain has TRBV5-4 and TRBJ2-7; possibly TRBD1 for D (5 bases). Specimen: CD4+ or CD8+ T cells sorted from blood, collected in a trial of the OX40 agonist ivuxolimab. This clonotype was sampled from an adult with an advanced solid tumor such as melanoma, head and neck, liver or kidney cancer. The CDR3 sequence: CASSQKQAREQYF. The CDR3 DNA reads TGCGCCAGCAGCCAGAAACAGGCTCGCGAGCAGTACTTC.